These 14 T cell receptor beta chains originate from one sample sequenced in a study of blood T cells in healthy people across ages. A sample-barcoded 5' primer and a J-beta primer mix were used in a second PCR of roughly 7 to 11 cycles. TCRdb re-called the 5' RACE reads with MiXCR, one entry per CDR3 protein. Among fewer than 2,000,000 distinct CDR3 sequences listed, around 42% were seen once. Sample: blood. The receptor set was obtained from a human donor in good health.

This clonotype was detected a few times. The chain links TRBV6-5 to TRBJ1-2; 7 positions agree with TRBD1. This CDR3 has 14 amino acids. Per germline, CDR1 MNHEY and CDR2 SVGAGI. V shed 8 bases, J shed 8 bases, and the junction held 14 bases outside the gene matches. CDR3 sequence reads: CASQERGRPRGYTF. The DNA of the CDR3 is TGTGCCAGCCAGGAAAGGGGGCGGCCTAGAGGCTACACCTTC.

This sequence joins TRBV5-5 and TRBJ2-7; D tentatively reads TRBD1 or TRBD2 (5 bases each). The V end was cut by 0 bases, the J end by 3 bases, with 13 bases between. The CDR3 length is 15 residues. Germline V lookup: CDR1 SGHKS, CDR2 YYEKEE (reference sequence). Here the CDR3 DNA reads TGTGCCAGCAGCTTGGGTGGGGGACCCAACTACGAGCAGTACTTC. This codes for CASSLGGGPNYEQYF.

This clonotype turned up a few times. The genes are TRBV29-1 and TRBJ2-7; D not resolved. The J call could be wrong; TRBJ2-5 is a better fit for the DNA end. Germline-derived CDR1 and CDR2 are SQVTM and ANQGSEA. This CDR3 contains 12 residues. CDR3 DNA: TGCAGCGTTGAAGATCTTTCCGAGACCCAGTACTTC. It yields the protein CSVEDLSETQYF.

This chain's CDR3 is CASSPRPGSATDTQYF. CDR3 bases: TGTGCCAGCAGCCCTCGTCCGGGCTCCGCCACAGATACGCAGTATTTT. The chain is built from TRBV6-2 or TRBV6-3 and TRBJ2-3; D uncertain. CDR1 MNHEY and CDR2 SVGEGT come from the germline V gene. The CDR3 extends over 16 amino acids. With 6 bases removed from V and 2 bases from J, the gap between germline ends came to 18 bases.

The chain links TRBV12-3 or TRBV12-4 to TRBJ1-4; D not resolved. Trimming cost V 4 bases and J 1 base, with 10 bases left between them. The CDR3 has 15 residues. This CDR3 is CASSSHLGTNEKLFF. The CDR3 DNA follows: TGTGCCAGCAGTTCCCACCTTGGAACTAATGAAAAACTGTTTTTT.

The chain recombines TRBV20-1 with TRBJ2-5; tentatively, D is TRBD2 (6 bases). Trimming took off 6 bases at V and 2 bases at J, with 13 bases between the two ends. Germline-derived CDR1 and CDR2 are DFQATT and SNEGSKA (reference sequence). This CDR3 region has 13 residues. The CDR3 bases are TGCAGTGCCGCCGCTGGGACTCAAGAGACCCAGTACTTC. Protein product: CSAAAGTQETQYF.

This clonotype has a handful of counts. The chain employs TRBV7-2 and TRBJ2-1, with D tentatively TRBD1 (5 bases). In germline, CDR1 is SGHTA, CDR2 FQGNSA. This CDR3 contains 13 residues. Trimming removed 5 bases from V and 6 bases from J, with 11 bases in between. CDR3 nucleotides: TGTGCCAGCAGCATCCGGACATCCAATGAGCAGTTCTTC. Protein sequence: CASSIRTSNEQFF.

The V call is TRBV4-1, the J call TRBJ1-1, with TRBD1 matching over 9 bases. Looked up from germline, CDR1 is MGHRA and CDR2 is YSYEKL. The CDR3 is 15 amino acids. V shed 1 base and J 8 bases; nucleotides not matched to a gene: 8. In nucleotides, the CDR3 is TGCGCCAGCAGCCAAGGGTCTGACAGGGGGGTCGAAGCTTTCTTT. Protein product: CASSQGSDRGVEAFF.

DNA of the CDR3: TGTGCCAGCAGCTCCCAGGGGCGAAGTCTCAATGGCTACACCTTC. Its translation: CASSSQGRSLNGYTF. The rearrangement uses TRBV27 and TRBJ1-2; D is possibly TRBD1 (6 bases). The germline V gene encodes CDR1 MNHEY and CDR2 SMNVEV (reference sequence). The V gene lost 6 bases and the J gene lost 6 bases, with 20 bases spanning the gap. This CDR3 region has 15 residues.

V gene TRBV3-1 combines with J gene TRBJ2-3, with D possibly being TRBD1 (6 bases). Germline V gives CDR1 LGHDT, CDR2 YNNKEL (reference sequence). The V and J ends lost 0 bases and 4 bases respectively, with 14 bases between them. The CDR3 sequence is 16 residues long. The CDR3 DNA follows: TGTGCCAGCAGCCAAGATGGGACGGGACAATCAGATACGCAGTATTTT. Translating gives CASSQDGTGQSDTQYF.

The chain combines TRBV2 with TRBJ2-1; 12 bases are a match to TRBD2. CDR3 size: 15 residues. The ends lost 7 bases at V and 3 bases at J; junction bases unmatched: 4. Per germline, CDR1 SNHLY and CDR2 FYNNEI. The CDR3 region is CASKWTSGDYNEQFF. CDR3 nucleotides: TGTGCCAGCAAATGGACTAGCGGGGACTACAATGAGCAGTTCTTC.

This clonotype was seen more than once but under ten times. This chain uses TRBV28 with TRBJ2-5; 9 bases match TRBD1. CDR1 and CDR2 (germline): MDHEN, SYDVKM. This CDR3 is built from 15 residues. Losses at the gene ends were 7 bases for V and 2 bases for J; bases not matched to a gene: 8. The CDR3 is CASTHTGGGQETQYF. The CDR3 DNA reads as TGTGCCAGCACCCACACAGGGGGCGGGCAAGAGACCCAGTACTTC.

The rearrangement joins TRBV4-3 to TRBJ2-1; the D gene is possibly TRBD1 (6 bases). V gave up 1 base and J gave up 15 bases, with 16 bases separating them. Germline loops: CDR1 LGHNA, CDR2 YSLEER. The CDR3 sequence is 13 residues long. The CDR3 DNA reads TGCGCCAGCAGCCAAGGGTCAGGGGCAGGCAGGTTCTTC. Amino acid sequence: CASSQGSGAGRFF.

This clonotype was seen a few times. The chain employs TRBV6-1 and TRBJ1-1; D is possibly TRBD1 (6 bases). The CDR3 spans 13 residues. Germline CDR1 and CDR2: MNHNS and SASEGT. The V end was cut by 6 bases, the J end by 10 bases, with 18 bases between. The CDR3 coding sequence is TGTGCCAGCAGAAACTACAGGGTTTGGGGAGCTTTCTTT. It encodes CASRNYRVWGAFF.